This TCR beta chain was captured by sequencing in a study of blood T cell repertoires in COVID-19. Study information: Samples representing acute and convalescent COVID-19 were sourced from the United States, Italy and Spain.

CDR1 is MDHEN and CDR2 is SYDVKM in the germline V gene. The CDR3 is made up of 12 amino acids. The V end lost 4 bases, the J end lost 4 bases, and 7 bases lay between the germline ends. The method was immunoSEQ multiplex PCR; TCRdb's version includes in-frame clones alone and lacks a portion of them. The data hold approximately 290,000 clones, with about 80% observed a single time. This sequence joins TRBV28 and TRBJ1-1; D is ambiguous. What was sequenced was peripheral blood. This clonotype originated in a person aged 70 to 85 with COVID-19, enrolled during active disease. The DNA for the CDR3 is TGTGCCAGCAGTTATAGCGGCACTGAAGCTTTCTTT. Protein product: CASSYSGTEAFF.